This record looks at one T cell receptor beta chain sequence and its context. Its target is unknown. Preparation of TRB cDNA libraries relied on 5' RACE carrying UMI labels. Each CDR3 protein gets one entry in TCRdb, which reprocessed the 5' RACE reads and gives no DNA. The sample yields 150,000 to 180,000 distinct CDR3 sequences, of which the top ten take up nearly 0.5%. The sample is drawn from a study of CXCR3-negative and CXCR3-positive naive CD8 T cells. The naive CD8+ gate required CD45RO-CCR7+CD27+CD95- phenotype. General study findings and limits: Hydrophobicity of TRB CDR3s was greater in CXCR3-positive naive cells than in CXCR3-negative naive cells.

Sequencing was done on a sample of naive CXCR3+ CD8+ T cells from blood. The subset was: CD45RO-CCR7+CD27+CD95- naive CD8+ T cells expressing CXCR3 (TNR3+). The sequence was obtained from a human donor in good health. Some clones in this sample may be carry-over from other donors' samples.

The CDR3 here is CASSHGLVGYEQYF. V usage is TRBV11-2 and J usage is TRBJ2-7; with no DNA, the TCRdb D assignment of TRBD2 cannot be verified. The CDR3 consists of 14 residues. Germline V lookup: CDR1 SGHAT, CDR2 FQNNGV.